The 19 T cell receptor beta chains given below trace back to one sample, sequenced in a study of T cells in women clearing cervical HPV infection. Clones were read by immunoSEQ multiplex PCR, and TCRdb kept only the in-frame ones, dropping some. The sample's table shows roughly 38,000 clones. Sequencing was carried out using blood buffy coat. The source is a woman between 18 and 70 years old with a cervical HPV16 infection that either progressed to CIN3+ or cleared (not recorded which).

As for this clone: The CDR3 goes on 3 residues after the read ends, and that part is filled in from the germline J gene. V and J are TRBV28 and TRBJ2-7, with D possibly TRBD2 on 6 matching bases. The CDR3 is made up of 15 amino acids. CDR1 and CDR2 (germline): MDHEN, SYDVKM. The V end lost 7 bases, the J end lost 6 bases, and 22 bases lay between the germline ends. Incomplete CDR3 DNA: TGTGCCAGCACGGCTTCGACTAGATTCGGGGCCGAG. It codes for CASTASTRFGAE. From start to end, the CDR3 is CASTASTRFGAEQYF.

Concerning this clone: The sequence runs out 3 residues before the end of the CDR3; the remainder is reconstructed from the germline J gene. The chain uses TRBV7-2 and TRBJ1-5, with unresolved D. CDR1 SGHTA and CDR2 FQGNSA come from the germline V gene. V gave up 2 bases and J gave up 7 bases, with 15 bases separating them. This CDR3 is 15 amino acids long. The CDR3 protein is CASSLYLGSGQPQHF. CDR3 DNA (partial): TGTGCCAGCAGCTTATATTTGGGAAGCGGGCAGCCC.

With regard to this clone: The read comes to an end 3 residues before the CDR3 does, leaving the germline J gene to fill in the end. V usage is TRBV6-2 or TRBV6-3 and J usage is TRBJ2-7, with D possibly TRBD2 on 6 matching bases. V was cut by 5 bases and J by 6 bases, with 14 bases left in between. The CDR3 sequence is 13 residues long. Germline V gives CDR1 MNHEY, CDR2 SVGEGT. Partial CDR3 DNA: TGTGCCAGCAGTAGATCCGGGGGAGGCGAG. The encoded protein is CASSRSGGGE. The whole CDR3 sequence is CASSRSGGGEQYF.

About this clone itself: The read falls 3 residues short of the CDR3 end, and the missing part is taken from the germline J gene. The V gene is TRBV7-2, the J gene TRBJ2-3; D not resolved. Germline CDR1 SGHTA, CDR2 FQGNSA. The V gene lost 2 bases and the J gene lost 2 bases, with 8 bases spanning the gap. The CDR3 covers 14 residues. The CDR3 DNA, read in part, is TGTGCCAGCAGCTTACCCCCTTACACAGATACG. This gives the protein CASSLPPYTDT. The whole CDR3 protein is CASSLPPYTDTQYF.

About this clone itself: The read stops 3 residues short of the end of the CDR3; the missing end is completed from the germline J gene. V usage is TRBV10-3 and J usage is TRBJ2-2, with 8 nucleotides matching TRBD2. Trimming at V came to 4 bases and at J to 3 bases, leaving 10 bases not matched to a gene. CDR3 length equals 17 residues. From germline, CDR1 is ENHRY and CDR2 SYGVKD. The covered CDR3 bases are TGTGCCATCAGTGGGGGTTCTAGCGGGCGGTACACCGGGGAG. It codes for CAISGGSSGRYTGE. The entire CDR3 protein reads CAISGGSSGRYTGELFF.

With regard to this clone: The read finishes 3 residues shy of the CDR3 end, and the germline J gene is used to complete it. This chain uses TRBV18 with TRBJ1-1; D remains unclear. Germline V lookup: CDR1 KGHSH, CDR2 LQKENI. V shed 0 bases and J shed 4 bases, with 12 bases lying between them. This CDR3 region has 15 residues. CDR3 amino acids: CASSPPSYSATEAFF. The DNA read from the CDR3 is TGTGCCAGCTCACCACCGTCGTACTCTGCCACTGAA.

Comments on this clone: The read halts 3 residues ahead of the CDR3 end, with the missing end drawn from the germline J gene. The chain joins TRBV12-3 or TRBV12-4 to TRBJ1-3; D call uncertain. The CDR3 is 13 amino acids. V lost 5 bases to trimming and J lost 2 bases, with 7 bases between them. The CDR3 loop reads CASSPLPGNTIYF. The CDR3 bases that were read are TGTGCCAGCAGTCCCCTCCCTGGAAACACC.

About this clone itself: The missing CDR3 end, 3 residues past where the read stops, is filled in from the germline J gene. V usage is TRBV10-3 and J usage is TRBJ1-5; no firm D call. The CDR3 extends over 15 amino acids. V lost 0 bases, J lost 5 bases, and 11 bases lay in between. CDR1 and CDR2 from the germline V gene are ENHRY and SYGVKD. The CDR3 spells CAISESGRSDQPQHF. The CDR3 DNA, read in part, is TGTGCCATCAGTGAGTCGGGCCGGTCGGATCAGCCC.

Worth noting for this clone: The read ends 3 residues shy of where the CDR3 ends; the end is completed using the germline J gene. The chain couples TRBV7-2 to TRBJ1-1; D may be TRBD1 (5 bases). The CDR3 spans 12 residues. In germline, CDR1 is SGHTA, CDR2 FQGNSA. The ends were cut back, 5 bases at V and 5 bases at J, with 9 bases in the middle. The DNA read from the CDR3 is TGTGCCAGCAGCCGGACAAGAACTGAA. As protein: CASSRTRTE. The complete CDR3 protein is CASSRTRTEAFF.

A word on this clone: The read finishes 3 residues shy of the CDR3 end, and the germline J gene is used to complete it. The rearrangement joins TRBV19 to TRBJ1-6, with 9 bases identical to TRBD1. In germline, CDR1 is LNHDA, CDR2 SQIVND (reference sequence). J lost 7 bases, V lost 9 bases, and 13 bases had no gene match. CDR3 length: 16 residues. CDR3 in amino acids: CASATTAGTGNSPLHF. Partial CDR3 DNA: TGTGCCAGCGCAACTACTGCCGGGACAGGGAATTCACCC.

Regarding this clone: The read stops 3 residues short of the end of the CDR3; the missing end is completed from the germline J gene. The chain links TRBV7-9 to TRBJ2-2; 9 bases line up with TRBD1. The V gene end was trimmed by 5 bases and the J gene end by 4 bases; junction bases not matched to a gene: 5. The CDR3 consists of 15 residues. From germline, CDR1 is SEHNR and CDR2 FQNEAQ (reference sequence). CDR3 sequence reads: CASSRLTGGTGELFF. CDR3 DNA (partial): TGTGCCAGCAGCCGCCTGACAGGGGGCACCGGGGAG.

Note on this clone: The read halts 3 residues ahead of the CDR3 end, with the missing end drawn from the germline J gene. This chain connects TRBV2 to TRBJ1-6, with 7 bases fitting TRBD1. The CDR3 loop spans 16 amino acids. Germline V gene sequence: CDR1 SNHLY, CDR2 FYNNEI. With 5 bases clipped from V and 7 bases from J, the junction kept 11 bases outside the gene matches. The covered CDR3 bases are TGTGCCAGCAGTTACTATACCGGGACAGAGAATTCACCC. Translated: CASSYYTGTENSP. The full CDR3 reads CASSYYTGTENSPLHF.

Concerning this clone itself: The missing CDR3 end, 3 residues past where the read stops, is filled in from the germline J gene. The V gene is TRBV10-3, the J gene TRBJ2-3, with D possibly TRBD2 on 6 matching bases. V was trimmed by 1 base and J by 4 bases, leaving 21 bases between them. Germline V gives CDR1 ENHRY, CDR2 SYGVKD. The CDR3 runs to 18 residues. CDR3 DNA, as far as it was read: TGTGCCATCAGTGAGTTTGGTGGAGGGCAGGGAGGCGCAGATACG. Translation: CAISEFGGGQGGADT. The CDR3 in full is CAISEFGGGQGGADTQYF.

About this clone: The read gets to within 3 residues of the CDR3 end, and the germline J gene fills in the rest. The chain is built from TRBV7-6 and TRBJ2-7; the match to TRBD2 covers 11 bases. The CDR3 consists of 15 residues. With 2 bases clipped from V and 0 bases from J, the junction kept 0 bases outside the gene matches. Germline assignment: CDR1 SGHVS and CDR2 FNYEAQ. CDR3: CASSLTSGGSYEQYF. CDR3 DNA, as far as it was read: TGTGCCAGCAGCTTAACTAGCGGGGGCTCCTACGAG.

Of note for this clone: The read terminates 3 residues before the CDR3 end, so the remaining end is supplied by the germline J gene. The chain joins TRBV28 to TRBJ1-1; a weak D match, TRBD1 (6 bases). Germline loops: CDR1 MDHEN, CDR2 SYDVKM. Deletions cut 6 bases from V and 4 bases from J, with 9 bases between. CDR3 length equals 12 residues. The covered CDR3 bases are TGTGCCAGCAGCGAAGGGGGCACTGAA. Translation: CASSEGGTE. The whole CDR3 sequence is CASSEGGTEAFF.

About this clone itself: The sequenced fragment ends 3 residues before the CDR3 boundary, so the rest is inferred from the germline J gene. The V call is TRBV20-1, the J call TRBJ2-1; TRBD2 matches at 10 bases. The V gene end was trimmed by 0 bases and the J gene end by 1 base; junction bases not matched to a gene: 15. This CDR3 is 20 amino acids long. CDR1 is DFQATT and CDR2 is SNEGSKA in the germline V gene (reference sequence). The CDR3 is CSARDRGSGRRLVSYNEQFF. The part of the CDR3 DNA that was read is TGCAGTGCTAGAGATCGGGGTAGCGGGAGGCGGTTAGTATCCTACAATGAG.

With respect to this clone: The CDR3 goes on 3 residues after the read ends, and that part is filled in from the germline J gene. This chain connects TRBV18 to TRBJ2-1; 7 bases fit TRBD2. This CDR3 contains 14 residues. Germline CDR1 KGHSH, CDR2 LQKENI. Trimming took 6 bases from V and 1 from J; bases not matched to a gene: 3. The CDR3 sequence: CASSGGGSYNEQFF. The CDR3 bases that were read are TGTGCCAGCTCCGGGGGAGGGTCCTACAATGAG. The full variable domain, in which reference TRBV18 and TRBJ2-1 provide the parts outside the CDR3, is NAGVMQNPRHLVRRRGQEARLRCSPMKGHSHVYWYRQLPEEGLKFMVYLQKENIIDESGMPKERFSAEFPKEGPSILRIQQVVRGDSAAYFCASSGGGSYNEQFFGPGTRLTVL.

The CDR3: CASFLLADYTDTQYF. CDR3 bases read: TGTGCCAGCTTCCTACTAGCGGACTACACAGATACG. The chain links TRBV2 to TRBJ2-3; 8 bases align to TRBD2. The CDR3 end lies 3 residues beyond the end of the read and is filled in from the germline J gene. The germline gives CDR1 SNHLY, CDR2 FYNNEI. Unmatched junction bases numbered 9, after V lost 8 bases and J lost 2 bases. This CDR3 has 15 residues.

As to this clone: The read finishes 3 residues shy of the CDR3 end, and the germline J gene is used to complete it. J is TRBJ2-3 and V is TRBV28, with D possibly being TRBD2 (6 bases). Germline loops: CDR1 MDHEN, CDR2 SYDVKM. The CDR3 length is 13 residues. V lost 7 bases and J 1 base, leaving 9 bases between the germline ends. The CDR3 reads CASIGGGTDTQYF. Incomplete CDR3 DNA: TGTGCCAGCATCGGGGGAGGCACAGATACG. The full variable domain, completed using reference TRBV28 and TRBJ2-3, is DVKVTQSSRYLVKRTGEKVFLECVQDMDHENMFWYRQDPGLGLRLIYFSYDVKMKEKGDIPEGYSVSREKKERFSLILESASTNQTSMYLCASIGGGTDTQYFGPGTRLTVL.